This T cell receptor (beta chain) was found in a study of T cells in Graves' hyperthyroidism and ophthalmopathy. TCR beta CDR3 regions were amplified from RNA transcripts. In the first-round RT-PCR of the TCR CDR3, the HTBI primer set was used. TCRdb independently ran MiXCR on the multiplex PCR reads; one entry per CDR3 protein. Here the sample spans under 550,000 distinct CDR3 sequences, about an eighth being singletons. In its sample, this clonotype was seen a few times. Trimming removed 5 bases from V and 2 bases from J, with 13 bases in between. CDR3 length: 15 residues. Per germline, CDR1 MNHNS and CDR2 SASEGT.

Material for sequencing was blood. This sequence originates from a woman aged 18-30 years with Graves' hyperthyroidism. The chain has TRBV6-1 and TRBJ2-4; D is possibly TRBD1 (6 bases). The DNA for the CDR3 is TGTGCCAGCAGTTCAACAGGGTTGTCCAAAAACATTCAGTACTTC. This gives the protein CASSSTGLSKNIQYF.